Shown below are 20 T cell receptor beta chains from a single sample sequenced in a study of blood T cell repertoires in COVID-19. Libraries were prepared by immunoSEQ multiplex PCR; TCRdb keeps only in-frame clonotypes and omits some of them. This table has over 75,000 clones, 80% to 95% appearing once. Sample: peripheral blood. The receptor source for this set is a human donor with active COVID-19. The donor label of this sample is uncertain.

V and J are TRBV9 and TRBJ1-6; D remains unclear. CDR1 and CDR2 (germline): SGDLS, YYNGEE. The V end was cut by 2 bases, the J end by 9 bases, with 12 bases between. The CDR3 is made up of 14 amino acids. CDR3 coding DNA: TGTGCCAGCAGCGTCGGAACAGAGGGTTCACCCCTCCACTTT. Its translation: CASSVGTEGSPLHF.

The rearrangement uses TRBV1 and TRBJ1-1; no DNA check was done on the table's D call, TRBD1. TRBV1 corresponds to a pseudogene. The CDR3 covers 19 residues. CDR3 region: CTSSHQEDRVLRMNTEAFF. CDR3 in DNA: TGCACCAGCAGCCACCAAGAGGACAGGGTCTTAAGGATGAACACTGAAGCTTTCTTT.

CDR3 in amino acids: CASSSINRDRGNSYEQYF. DNA of the CDR3: TGTGCCAGCAGCTCAATAAACCGGGACAGGGGAAACTCCTACGAGCAGTACTTC. The rearrangement uses TRBV11-2 and TRBJ2-7; 10 bases map to TRBD1. V gave up 4 bases and J gave up 0 bases; unmatched junction bases: 12. The CDR3 length is 18 residues. Germline lookup yields CDR1 SGHAT and CDR2 FQNNGV. Full variable domain (rest looked up from reference TRBV11-2 and TRBJ2-7): EAGVAQSPRYKIIEKRQSVAFWCNPISGHATLYWYQQILGQGPKLLIQFQNNGVVDDSQLPKDRFSAERLKGVDSTLKIQPAKLEDSAVYLCASSSINRDRGNSYEQYFGPGTRLTVT.

V usage is TRBV6-5 and J usage is TRBJ1-3; no definite D call. Per the germline V gene, CDR1 is MNHEY and CDR2 is SVGAGI. The CDR3 has 13 residues. Trimming cost V 6 bases and J 2 bases, with 8 bases left between them. This chain's CDR3 is CASSRSAGNTIYF. The CDR3 bases are TGTGCCAGCAGCCGGAGTGCTGGAAACACCATATATTTT.

The table lists this clone with a few counts. V usage is TRBV5-1 and J usage is TRBJ2-3, with TRBD1 matching 7 bases. The germline V gene encodes CDR1 SGHRS and CDR2 YFSETQ. Losses at the gene ends were 1 base for V and 4 bases for J; bases not matched to a gene: 6. This CDR3 region has 15 residues. This CDR3 reads CASSLRGQVSDTQYF. The DNA of the CDR3 is TGCGCCAGCAGCTTGCGTGGACAGGTTTCAGATACGCAGTATTTT.

The chain recombines TRBV29-1 with TRBJ1-2; the D gene is possibly TRBD1 (6 bases). From germline, CDR1 is SQVTM and CDR2 ANQGSEA. The CDR3 has 13 amino acids. Between the trimmed V and J ends, which lost 6 bases and 2 bases, there was a span of 13 bases. CDR3 in DNA: TGCAGCGTGGCGGACAGCCTAAACTATGGCTACACCTTC. Encoded protein: CSVADSLNYGYTF.

V gene TRBV19 combines with J gene TRBJ1-1; no clear D. CDR1 is LNHDA and CDR2 is SQIVND in the germline V gene (reference sequence). The CDR3 runs to 12 residues. This CDR3 is CALGSTNTEAFF. DNA for the CDR3: TGTGCTCTGGGGAGTACAAACACTGAAGCTTTCTTT.

The table lists this clone with a few counts. CDR3 loop: CASSLGGTGLEKLFF. CDR3 DNA: TGTGCCAGCAGCTTGGGGGGGACAGGACTGGAAAAACTGTTTTTT. The chain joins TRBV5-4 to TRBJ1-4, with TRBD1 matching over 8 bases. J gave up 8 bases and V 0 bases, and 6 bases lay outside the gene matches. The germline V gene has CDR1 SGHNT and CDR2 YYREEE (reference sequence). This CDR3 spans 15 amino acids.

The CDR3 region is CASSQLLTDPNQPQHF. The DNA for the CDR3 is TGCGCCAGCAGTCAGTTGTTGACAGACCCTAATCAGCCCCAGCATTTT. The J gene is TRBJ1-5, the V gene TRBV23-1, with D possibly matching TRBD1 (5 bases). TRBV23-1 is flagged as an ORF with uncertain function. This CDR3 spans 16 amino acids. Trimming left V 3 bases short and J 4 bases short, with 16 bases between.

V usage is TRBV13 and J usage is TRBJ2-5; possible D gene TRBD2, 7 bases. Trimming took off 5 bases at V and 5 bases at J, with 12 bases between the two ends. CDR3 length equals 13 residues. Looked up from germline, CDR1 is PRHDT and CDR2 is FYEKMQ (reference sequence). The CDR3 DNA sequence: TGTGCCAGCAGCCCTAGGGGGGGGGAGACCCAGTACTTC. This encodes CASSPRGGETQYF.

The rearrangement links TRBV7-8 to TRBJ2-5; 11 nucleotides match TRBD1. Losses at the gene ends were 4 bases for V and 5 bases for J; bases not matched to a gene: 6. Per germline, CDR1 SGHVS and CDR2 FQNEAQ. The CDR3 contains 15 residues. The chain's CDR3 is CASSSGTGGRETQYF. The CDR3 region has the DNA TGTGCCAGCAGCTCTGGGACAGGGGGTAGGGAGACCCAGTACTTC.

V and J are TRBV19 and TRBJ2-2; 10 bases map to TRBD1. CDR1 and CDR2 (germline): LNHDA, SQIVND (reference sequence). The CDR3 contains 14 residues. Trimming at V came to 6 bases and at J to 4 bases, leaving 2 bases not matched to a gene. DNA for the CDR3: TGTGCCAGTAGGACAGGGGGCAGCACCGGGGAGCTGTTTTTT. Encoded protein: CASRTGGSTGELFF. Variable domain in full (rest from reference TRBV19 and TRBJ2-2): DGGITQSPKYLFRKEGQNVTLSCEQNLNHDAMYWYRQDPGQGLRLIYYSQIVNDFQKGDIAEGYSVSREKKESFPLTVTSAQKNPTAFYLCASRTGGSTGELFFGEGSRLTVL.

CDR3 DNA: TGTGCCAGCAGCCCCCCCAGGACAGGGCCCATGGATACGCAGTATTTT. It is translated as CASSPPRTGPMDTQYF. The chain uses TRBV7-8 and TRBJ2-3, with TRBD1 matching 8 bases. V trimming: 5 bases; J trimming: 6 bases; junction bases outside the gene matches: 13. The CDR3 is 16 residues long. Germline V gene lookup returns CDR1 SGHVS and CDR2 FQNEAQ.

This clone was seen just once. The V call is TRBV7-9, the J call TRBJ1-3, with D tentatively TRBD1 (6 bases). Germline CDR1 SEHNR, CDR2 FQNEAQ (reference sequence). V lost 5 bases to trimming and J lost 1 base, with 15 bases between them. This CDR3 spans 16 amino acids. The CDR3 coding sequence is TGTGCCAGCAGCCCCGCAAGGGGGGGGTCTGGAAACACCATATATTTT. Translation: CASSPARGGSGNTIYF. Supplemented by reference TRBV7-9 and TRBJ1-3, the full variable domain reads DTGVSQNPRHKITKRGQNVTFRCDPISEHNRLYWYRQTLGQGPEFLTYFQNEAQLEKSRLLSDRFSAERPKGSFSTLEIQRTEQGDSAMYLCASSPARGGSGNTIYFGEGSWLTVV.

J is TRBJ2-2 and V is TRBV12-3 or TRBV12-4; D gene uncertain. The CDR3 extends over 12 amino acids. V lost 4 bases, J lost 3 bases, and 3 bases lay in between. This CDR3 is CASSSDTGELFF. Here the CDR3 DNA reads TGTGCCAGCAGTTCCGACACCGGGGAGCTGTTTTTT.

This chain uses TRBV5-1 with TRBJ2-7, with 9 bases lining up with TRBD1. This CDR3 contains 17 residues. Germline assignment: CDR1 SGHRS and CDR2 YFSETQ. The V and J ends lost 4 bases and 1 base, in that order; junction bases with no gene match: 12. This chain's CDR3 is CASSIGDREAPSYEQYF. As DNA, the CDR3 is TGCGCCAGCAGCATAGGGGACAGGGAAGCCCCTTCCTACGAGCAGTACTTC.

This chain joins TRBV4-1 and TRBJ2-2; D gene uncertain. The germline CDR1 and CDR2 sequences are MGHRA and YSYEKL. The CDR3 sequence is 18 residues long. V was trimmed by 1 base and J by 1 base, leaving 16 bases between them. The CDR3 here is CASSQAPRLVRNTGELFF. DNA for the CDR3: TGCGCCAGCAGCCAAGCCCCCCGACTTGTACGGAACACCGGGGAGCTGTTTTTT.

The chain uses TRBV7-3 and TRBJ2-1; TRBD1 matches at 7 bases. Germline V lookup: CDR1 SGHTA, CDR2 FQGTGA. The CDR3 loop spans 12 amino acids. V shed 6 bases and J 9 bases; nucleotides not matched to a gene: 5. CDR3 bases: TGTGCCAGCAGTCTACAGGGGACTGAGCAGTTCTTC. This translates into CASSLQGTEQFF. Using reference TRBV7-3 and TRBJ2-1 for the parts outside the CDR3, the full variable domain is GAGVSQTPSNKVTEKGKYVELRCDPISGHTALYWYRQSLGQGPEFLIYFQGTGAADDSGLPNDRFFAVRPEGSVSTLKIQRTERGDSAVYLCASSLQGTEQFFGPGTRLTVL.

This clone was picked up one time. This chain links TRBV12-5 with TRBJ2-3; unclear D gene. V lost 6 bases to trimming and J lost 2 bases, with 15 bases between them. The CDR3 runs to 15 residues. Germline V gene sequence: CDR1 LGHNT, CDR2 FRNRAP. The CDR3 protein is CASGETGSSTDTQYF. The CDR3 nucleotides read TGTGCTAGTGGGGAGACGGGTTCTTCCACAGATACGCAGTATTTT.

This chain connects TRBV6-2 or TRBV6-3 to TRBJ2-7; 11 bases are shared with TRBD2. V lost 6 bases and J lost 6; bases outside the gene matches: 16. There are 17 residues in the CDR3. Germline V lookup: CDR1 MNHEY, CDR2 SVGEGT. The CDR3 coding sequence is TGTGCCAGCAGCCCAAAAGCTTATAGCGGGGGGGCGATCGAGCAGTACTTC. Translating gives CASSPKAYSGGAIEQYF.